These 9 T cell receptor beta chains originate from one sample sequenced in a study of memory CD4+ T cells and cytomegalovirus serostatus. The sort gate was single viable CD3+CD4+CD8-CD45RO+ cells for memory CD4+ T cells. Method: immunoSEQ multiplex PCR; TCRdb's copy keeps in-frame clones and lacks some. The sample lists 48,000 or so clones, roughly 78% occurring once. The sample consisted of memory CD4+ T cells from blood. These receptors were obtained from an adult in good health and CMV-seronegative.

This clone was seen a handful of times. The rearrangement links TRBV19 to TRBJ1-3; 7 bases agree with TRBD1. CDR3 length: 15 amino acids. V lost 7 bases, J lost 3 bases, and 9 bases stayed unmatched. Germline V gene sequence: CDR1 LNHDA, CDR2 SQIVND (reference sequence). The CDR3 region is CASKTDRRDGNTIYF. DNA of the CDR3: TGTGCCAGTAAGACGGACAGGAGAGATGGAAACACCATATATTTT.

The rearrangement joins TRBV28 to TRBJ1-1; D not resolved. Germline lookup yields CDR1 MDHEN and CDR2 SYDVKM. Deletions cut 2 bases from V and 6 bases from J, with 7 bases between. This CDR3 spans 12 amino acids. DNA of the CDR3: TGTGCCAGCAGTTTACAGCGGGCTGAAGCTTTCTTT. Translated: CASSLQRAEAFF. The variable domain in full, with the rest retrieved from reference TRBV28 and TRBJ1-1, is DVKVTQSSRYLVKRTGEKVFLECVQDMDHENMFWYRQDPGLGLRLIYFSYDVKMKEKGDIPEGYSVSREKKERFSLILESASTNQTSMYLCASSLQRAEAFFGQGTRLTVV.

This chain uses TRBV30 with TRBJ2-6, with 9 positions matching TRBD1. CDR3 length: 17 residues. J lost 4 bases, V lost 1 base, and 8 bases had no gene match. CDR1 is GTSNPN, CDR2 SVGIG, per germline (reference sequence). The CDR3 is CAWSEGQGTWGANVLTF. In DNA form, the CDR3 reads TGTGCCTGGAGTGAGGGACAGGGCACGTGGGGGGCCAACGTCCTGACTTTC.

This clone qualifies as medium-sized. The CDR3 protein is CASSPGSPLSYEQYF. As DNA, the CDR3 is TGCGCCAGCAGCCCGGGCTCTCCCCTTTCCTACGAGCAGTACTTC. The rearrangement joins TRBV5-1 to TRBJ2-7; D unresolved. The CDR3 runs to 15 residues. Germline CDR1 reads SGHRS; CDR2 reads YFSETQ. V gave up 4 bases and J gave up 1 base, with 15 bases separating them.

This clone was seen only a few times. This rearrangement joins TRBV5-1 to TRBJ2-7, with TRBD2 identical over 10 bases. This CDR3 is built from 15 residues. Per the germline V gene, CDR1 is SGHRS and CDR2 is YFSETQ. J gave up 4 bases and V 0 bases, and 4 bases lay outside the gene matches. DNA of the CDR3: TGCGCCAGCAGCTTGGAGCTAGCGGGGGCTTACGAGCAGTACTTC. It translates to CASSLELAGAYEQYF.

V gene TRBV5-1 combines with J gene TRBJ2-5; D might be TRBD2 (6 bases). Per germline, CDR1 SGHRS and CDR2 YFSETQ. With 4 bases removed from V and 2 bases from J, the gap between germline ends came to 18 bases. The CDR3 is 16 amino acids. CDR3 coding DNA: TGCGCCAGCAGCCAAGCTAGCCTGGGGGGACAAGAGACCCAGTACTTC. The encoded protein is CASSQASLGGQETQYF.

The chain employs TRBV2 and TRBJ2-7, with D hard to call. V gave up 2 bases and J gave up 6 bases, with 8 bases separating them. In germline, CDR1 is SNHLY, CDR2 FYNNEI. This CDR3 is 12 amino acids long. In DNA, the CDR3 is TGTGCCAGCAGTGAACTCCGACGCGAGCAGTACTTC. Encoded protein: CASSELRREQYF.

The V and J genes are TRBV4-1 and TRBJ2-3; D could derive from TRBD1 or TRBD2 (7 bases each). CDR3 length equals 16 residues. V was cut by 1 base and J by 4 bases, with 15 bases left in between. Looked up from germline, CDR1 is MGHRA and CDR2 is YSYEKL. The CDR3 DNA reads TGCGCCAGCAGCCAAGCCCAGGGGGGGCCCCCAGATACGCAGTATTTT. Encoded protein: CASSQAQGGPPDTQYF.

Only a few counts were recorded for this clone. The chain employs TRBV27 and TRBJ2-3; TRBD2 agrees at 10 bases. Germline assignment: CDR1 MNHEY and CDR2 SMNVEV (reference sequence). The CDR3 has 17 amino acids. The ends lost 0 bases at V and 1 base at J; junction bases unmatched: 4. CDR3 sequence (DNA): TGTGCCAGCAGTTTATCGGAACTAGCGGGACGCACAGATACGCAGTATTTT. Translating gives CASSLSELAGRTDTQYF.